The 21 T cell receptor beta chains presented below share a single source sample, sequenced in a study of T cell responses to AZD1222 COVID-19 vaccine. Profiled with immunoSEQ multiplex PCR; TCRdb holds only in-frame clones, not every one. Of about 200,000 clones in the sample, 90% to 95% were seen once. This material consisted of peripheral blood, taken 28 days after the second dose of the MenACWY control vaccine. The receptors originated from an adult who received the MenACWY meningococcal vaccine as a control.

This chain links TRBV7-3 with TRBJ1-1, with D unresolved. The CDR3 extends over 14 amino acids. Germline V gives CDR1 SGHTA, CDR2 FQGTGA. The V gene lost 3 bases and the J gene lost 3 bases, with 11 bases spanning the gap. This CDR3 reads CASSLRGSHTEAFF. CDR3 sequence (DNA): TGTGCCAGCAGCTTGCGAGGGAGTCACACTGAAGCTTTCTTT.

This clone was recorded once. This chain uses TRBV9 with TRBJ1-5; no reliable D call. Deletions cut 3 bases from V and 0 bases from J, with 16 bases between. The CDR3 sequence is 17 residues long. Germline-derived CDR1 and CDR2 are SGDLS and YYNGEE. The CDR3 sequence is CASSAGPQTGSNQPQHF. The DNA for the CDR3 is TGTGCCAGCAGCGCAGGCCCCCAGACGGGTAGCAATCAGCCCCAGCATTTT. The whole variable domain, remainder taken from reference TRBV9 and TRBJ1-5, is DSGVTQTPKHLITATGQRVTLRCSPRSGDLSVYWYQQSLDQGLQFLIQYYNGEERAKGNILERFSAQQFPDLHSELNLSSLELGDSALYFCASSAGPQTGSNQPQHFGDGTRLSIL.

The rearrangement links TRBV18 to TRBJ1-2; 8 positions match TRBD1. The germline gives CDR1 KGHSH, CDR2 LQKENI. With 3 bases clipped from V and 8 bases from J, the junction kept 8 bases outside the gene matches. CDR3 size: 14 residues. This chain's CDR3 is CASSPRDRPEGYTF. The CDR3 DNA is TGTGCCAGCTCACCTAGGGACAGGCCGGAAGGCTACACCTTC.

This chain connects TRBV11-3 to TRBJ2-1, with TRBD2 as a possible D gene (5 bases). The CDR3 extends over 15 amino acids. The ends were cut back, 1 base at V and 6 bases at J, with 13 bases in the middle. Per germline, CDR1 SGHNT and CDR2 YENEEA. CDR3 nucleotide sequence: TGTGCCAGCAGCTTAGCCGGCGGGCCCCTCAATGAGCAGTTCTTC. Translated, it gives CASSLAGGPLNEQFF.

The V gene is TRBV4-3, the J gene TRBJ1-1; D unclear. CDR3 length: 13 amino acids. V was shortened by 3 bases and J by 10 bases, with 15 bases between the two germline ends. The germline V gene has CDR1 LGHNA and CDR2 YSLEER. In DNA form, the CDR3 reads TGCGCCAGCAGCCAGGATAGTGGGTGGGTAGCTTTCTTT. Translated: CASSQDSGWVAFF.

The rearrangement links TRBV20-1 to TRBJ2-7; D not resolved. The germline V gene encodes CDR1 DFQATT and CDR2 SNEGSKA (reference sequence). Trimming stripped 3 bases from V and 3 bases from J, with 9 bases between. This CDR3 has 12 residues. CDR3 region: CSASRKDYEQYF. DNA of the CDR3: TGCAGTGCTAGTCGGAAGGACTACGAGCAGTACTTC.

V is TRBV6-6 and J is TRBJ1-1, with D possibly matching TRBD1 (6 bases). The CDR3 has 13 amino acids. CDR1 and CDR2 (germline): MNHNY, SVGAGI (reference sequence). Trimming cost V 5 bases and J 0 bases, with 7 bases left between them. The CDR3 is CASSRQVNTEAFF. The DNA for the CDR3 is TGTGCCAGCAGTCGACAGGTGAACACTGAAGCTTTCTTT.

As DNA, the CDR3 is TGTGCCAGCAGCCTAGCGACCAATGAGCAGTTCTTC. Translated: CASSLATNEQFF. J is TRBJ2-1 and V is TRBV9, with D perhaps matching TRBD2 (6 bases). The CDR3 is 12 residues long. Germline V lookup: CDR1 SGDLS, CDR2 YYNGEE. V was shortened by 4 bases and J by 6 bases, with 8 bases between the two germline ends.

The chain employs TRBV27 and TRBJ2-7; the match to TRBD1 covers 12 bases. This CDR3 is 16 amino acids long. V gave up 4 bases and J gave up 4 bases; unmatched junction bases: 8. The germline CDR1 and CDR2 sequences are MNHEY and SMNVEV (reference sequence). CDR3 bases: TGTGCCAGCAGTTCACCCGGGACAGGGGGCGGATACGAGCAGTACTTC. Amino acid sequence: CASSSPGTGGGYEQYF.

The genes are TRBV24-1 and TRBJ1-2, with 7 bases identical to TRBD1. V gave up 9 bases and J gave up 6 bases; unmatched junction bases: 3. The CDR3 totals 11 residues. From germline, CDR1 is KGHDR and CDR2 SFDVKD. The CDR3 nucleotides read TGTGCCACCTCGACAGGGAATGGCTACACCTTC. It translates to CATSTGNGYTF.

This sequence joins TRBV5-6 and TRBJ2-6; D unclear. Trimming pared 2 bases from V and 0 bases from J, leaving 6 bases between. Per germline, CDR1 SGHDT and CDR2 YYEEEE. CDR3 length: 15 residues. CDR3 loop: CASSFWASGANVLTF. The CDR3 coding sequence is TGTGCCAGCAGCTTTTGGGCCTCTGGGGCCAACGTCCTGACTTTC.

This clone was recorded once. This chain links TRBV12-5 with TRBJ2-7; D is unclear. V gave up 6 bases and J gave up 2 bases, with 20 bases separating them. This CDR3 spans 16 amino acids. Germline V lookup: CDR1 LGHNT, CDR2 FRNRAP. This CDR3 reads CASGWPSSGNPYEQYF. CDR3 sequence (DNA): TGTGCTAGTGGATGGCCTTCGTCAGGCAACCCCTACGAGCAGTACTTC.

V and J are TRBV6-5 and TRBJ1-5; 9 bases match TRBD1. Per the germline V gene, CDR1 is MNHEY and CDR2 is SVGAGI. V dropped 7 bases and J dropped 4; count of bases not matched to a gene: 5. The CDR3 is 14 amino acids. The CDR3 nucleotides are TGTGCCAGCAAGGCCGACAGGGGGAATCAGCCCCAGCATTTT. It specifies CASKADRGNQPQHF.

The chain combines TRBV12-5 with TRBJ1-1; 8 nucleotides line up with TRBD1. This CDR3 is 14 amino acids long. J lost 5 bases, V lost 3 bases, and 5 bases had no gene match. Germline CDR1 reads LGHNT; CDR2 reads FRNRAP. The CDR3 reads CASGFQGAGTEAFF. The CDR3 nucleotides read TGTGCTAGTGGTTTCCAGGGGGCGGGAACTGAAGCTTTCTTT.

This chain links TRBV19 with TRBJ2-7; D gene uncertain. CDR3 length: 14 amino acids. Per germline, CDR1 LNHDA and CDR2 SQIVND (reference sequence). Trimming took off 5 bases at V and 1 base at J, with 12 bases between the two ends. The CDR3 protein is CASSLTLQSYEQYF. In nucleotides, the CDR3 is TGTGCCAGTAGTTTGACCCTTCAATCCTACGAGCAGTACTTC.

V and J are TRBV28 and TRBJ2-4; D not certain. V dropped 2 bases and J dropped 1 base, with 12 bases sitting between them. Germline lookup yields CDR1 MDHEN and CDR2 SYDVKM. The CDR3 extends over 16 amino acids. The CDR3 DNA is TGTGCCAGCAGTTTAAGGAATTCTCGGGCCAAAAACATTCAGTACTTC. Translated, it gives CASSLRNSRAKNIQYF.

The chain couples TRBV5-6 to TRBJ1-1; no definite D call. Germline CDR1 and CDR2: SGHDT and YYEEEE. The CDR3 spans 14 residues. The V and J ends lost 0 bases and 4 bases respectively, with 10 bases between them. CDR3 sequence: CASSLGGRSTEAFF. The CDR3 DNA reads TGTGCCAGCAGCTTGGGAGGGAGAAGCACTGAAGCTTTCTTT.

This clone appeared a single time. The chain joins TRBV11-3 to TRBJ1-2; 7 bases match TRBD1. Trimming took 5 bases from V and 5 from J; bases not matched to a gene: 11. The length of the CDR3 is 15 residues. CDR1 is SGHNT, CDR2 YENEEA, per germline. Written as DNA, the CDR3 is TGTGCCAGCAGCCCCCTTTCCGGGACAGCTTATGGCTACACCTTC. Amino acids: CASSPLSGTAYGYTF.

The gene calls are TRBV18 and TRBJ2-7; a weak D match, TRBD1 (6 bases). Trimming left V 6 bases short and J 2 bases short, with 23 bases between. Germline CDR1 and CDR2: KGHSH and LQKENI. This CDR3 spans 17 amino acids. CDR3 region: CASSRDPPGHLPYEQYF. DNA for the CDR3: TGTGCCAGCTCTCGGGACCCGCCGGGACACCTACCCTACGAGCAGTACTTC.

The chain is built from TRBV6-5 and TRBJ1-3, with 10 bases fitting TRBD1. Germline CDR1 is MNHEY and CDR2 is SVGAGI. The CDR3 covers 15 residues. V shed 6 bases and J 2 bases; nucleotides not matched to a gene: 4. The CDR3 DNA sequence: TGTGCCAGCAGACCCGGGACAGGGGCTGGAAACACCATATATTTT. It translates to CASRPGTGAGNTIYF.

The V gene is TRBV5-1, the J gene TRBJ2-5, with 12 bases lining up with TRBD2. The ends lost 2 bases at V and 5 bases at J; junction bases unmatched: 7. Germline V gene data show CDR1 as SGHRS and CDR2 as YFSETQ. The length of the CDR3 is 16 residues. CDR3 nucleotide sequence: TGCGCCAGCAGCTTAGGGACTAGCGGGTCCCTGGAGACCCAGTACTTC. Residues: CASSLGTSGSLETQYF.